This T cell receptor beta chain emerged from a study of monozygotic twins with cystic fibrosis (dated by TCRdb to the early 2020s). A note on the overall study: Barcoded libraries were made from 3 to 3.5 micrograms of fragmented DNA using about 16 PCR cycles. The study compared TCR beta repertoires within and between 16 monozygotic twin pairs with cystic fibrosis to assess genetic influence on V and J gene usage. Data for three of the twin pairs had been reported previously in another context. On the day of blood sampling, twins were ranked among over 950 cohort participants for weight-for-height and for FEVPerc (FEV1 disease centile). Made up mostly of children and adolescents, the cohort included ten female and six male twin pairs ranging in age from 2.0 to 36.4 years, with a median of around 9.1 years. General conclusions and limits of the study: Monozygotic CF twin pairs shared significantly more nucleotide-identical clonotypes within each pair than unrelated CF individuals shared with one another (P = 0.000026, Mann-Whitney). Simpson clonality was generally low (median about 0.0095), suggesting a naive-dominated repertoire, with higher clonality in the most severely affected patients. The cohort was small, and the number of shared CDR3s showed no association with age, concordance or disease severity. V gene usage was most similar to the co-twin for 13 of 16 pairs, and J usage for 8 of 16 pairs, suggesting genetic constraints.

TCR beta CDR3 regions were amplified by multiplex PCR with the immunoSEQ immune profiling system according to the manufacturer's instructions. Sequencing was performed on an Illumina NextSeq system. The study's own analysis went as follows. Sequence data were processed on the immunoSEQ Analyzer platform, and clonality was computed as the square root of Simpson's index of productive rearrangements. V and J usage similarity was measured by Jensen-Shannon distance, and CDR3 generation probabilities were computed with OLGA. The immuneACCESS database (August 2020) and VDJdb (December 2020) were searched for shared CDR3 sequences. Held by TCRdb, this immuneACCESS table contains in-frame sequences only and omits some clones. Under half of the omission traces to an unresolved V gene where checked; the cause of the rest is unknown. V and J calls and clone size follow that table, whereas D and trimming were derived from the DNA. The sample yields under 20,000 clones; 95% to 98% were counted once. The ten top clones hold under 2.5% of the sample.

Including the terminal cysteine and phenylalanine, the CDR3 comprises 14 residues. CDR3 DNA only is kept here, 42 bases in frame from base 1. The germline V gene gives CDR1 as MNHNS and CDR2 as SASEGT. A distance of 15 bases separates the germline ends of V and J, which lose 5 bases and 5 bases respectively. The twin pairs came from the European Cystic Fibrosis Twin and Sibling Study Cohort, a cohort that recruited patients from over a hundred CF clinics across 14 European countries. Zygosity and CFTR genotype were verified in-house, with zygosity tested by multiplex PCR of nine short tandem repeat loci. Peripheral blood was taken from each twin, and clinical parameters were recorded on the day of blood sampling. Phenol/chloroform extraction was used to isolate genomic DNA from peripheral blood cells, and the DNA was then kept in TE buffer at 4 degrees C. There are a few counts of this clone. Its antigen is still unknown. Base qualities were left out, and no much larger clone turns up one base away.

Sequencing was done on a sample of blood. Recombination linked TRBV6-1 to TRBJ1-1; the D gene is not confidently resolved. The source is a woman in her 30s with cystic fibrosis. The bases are TGTGCCAGCAGTCCTGGTCCGGGGTGGACTGAAGCTTTCTTT. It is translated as CASSPGPGWTEAFF.